This entry is about one TCR beta chain. The data derive from a study of graft-versus-host responses after intestinal transplantation. Broader study findings: Allograft graft-versus-host to host-versus-graft clonal ratios ran high in patients with graft-donor T cell macrochimerism.

Here immunoSEQ multiplex PCR was the method, and the copy in TCRdb shows in-frame clones only, minus some. The sample lists 4,500 to 6,500 clones; roughly 25% were seen once. The clonotype originates from a human patient who was an organ donor for intestinal transplantation. The sample in question was alloreactive CD4+ T cells from a mixed lymphocyte reaction culture, obtained before transplantation. Subset reported: CFSE-low proliferating T cells sorted from roughly six-day pre-transplant mixed lymphocyte reaction (GvH or HvG direction).

The CDR3 is CASRKPGQGSNQPQHF. The CDR3, as DNA: TGTGCCAGCAGAAAGCCGGGACAGGGTAGCAATCAGCCCCAGCATTTT. The gene calls are TRBV28 and TRBJ1-5, with 9 bases that match TRBD1. Germline trimming cut 6 bases from V and 0 bases from J; bases unmatched to any gene: 6. The CDR3 runs 16 residues. The germline gives CDR1 MDHEN, CDR2 SYDVKM.